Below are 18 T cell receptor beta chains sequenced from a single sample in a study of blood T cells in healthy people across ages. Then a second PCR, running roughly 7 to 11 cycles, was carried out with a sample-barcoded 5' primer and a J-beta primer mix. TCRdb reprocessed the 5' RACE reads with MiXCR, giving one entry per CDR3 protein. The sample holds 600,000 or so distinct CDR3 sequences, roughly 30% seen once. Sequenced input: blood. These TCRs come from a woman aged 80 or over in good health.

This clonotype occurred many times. The CDR3 DNA reads TGTGCCAGCAGCTTGGGGGGACAGGGATCTCAGCCCCAGCATTTT. It is translated as CASSLGGQGSQPQHF. This chain links TRBV7-2 with TRBJ1-5; 9 bases match TRBD1. This CDR3 is 15 amino acids long. The trim removed 3 bases at V and 6 bases at J, leaving 6 bases unmatched. Germline V gene sequence: CDR1 SGHTA, CDR2 FQGNSA.

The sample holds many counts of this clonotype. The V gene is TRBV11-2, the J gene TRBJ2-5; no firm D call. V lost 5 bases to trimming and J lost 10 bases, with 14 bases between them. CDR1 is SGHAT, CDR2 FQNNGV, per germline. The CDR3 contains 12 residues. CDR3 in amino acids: CASSPPALRQYF. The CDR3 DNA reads TGTGCCAGCAGCCCACCTGCTCTGCGCCAGTACTTC.

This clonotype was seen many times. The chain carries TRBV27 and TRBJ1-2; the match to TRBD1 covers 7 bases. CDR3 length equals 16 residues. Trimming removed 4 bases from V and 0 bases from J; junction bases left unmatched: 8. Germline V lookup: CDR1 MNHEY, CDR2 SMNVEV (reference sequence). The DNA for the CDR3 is TGTGCCAGCAGTTCCGACCGGGACAGAGCTAACTATGGCTACACCTTC. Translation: CASSSDRDRANYGYTF.

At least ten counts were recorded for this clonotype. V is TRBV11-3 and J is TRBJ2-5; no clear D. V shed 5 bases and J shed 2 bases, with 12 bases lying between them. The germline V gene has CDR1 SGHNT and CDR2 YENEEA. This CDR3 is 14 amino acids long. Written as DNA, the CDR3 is TGTGCCAGCAGCCGTGGATCGGTACAAGAGACCCAGTACTTC. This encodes CASSRGSVQETQYF.

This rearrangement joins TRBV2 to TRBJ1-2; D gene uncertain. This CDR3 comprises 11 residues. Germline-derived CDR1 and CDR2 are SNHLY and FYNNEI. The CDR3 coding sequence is TGTGCTGTCGGGTCTAACTATGGCTACACCTTC. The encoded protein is CAVGSNYGYTF.

CDR3 coding DNA: TGCGCCAGCAGCTTAGGGGTAGTGGGTGAAAAACTGTTTTTT. Amino acids: CASSLGVVGEKLFF. The gene calls are TRBV5-1 and TRBJ1-4; tentatively, D is TRBD1 (5 bases). V shed 2 bases and J shed 7 bases, with 12 bases lying between them. The CDR3 consists of 14 residues. CDR1 and CDR2 (germline): SGHRS, YFSETQ.

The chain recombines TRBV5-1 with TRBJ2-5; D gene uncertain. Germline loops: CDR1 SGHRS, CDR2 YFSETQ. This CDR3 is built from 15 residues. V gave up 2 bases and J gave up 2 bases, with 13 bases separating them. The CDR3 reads CASSFTLSVQETQYF. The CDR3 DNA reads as TGCGCCAGCAGCTTCACGTTGAGCGTACAAGAGACCCAGTACTTC.

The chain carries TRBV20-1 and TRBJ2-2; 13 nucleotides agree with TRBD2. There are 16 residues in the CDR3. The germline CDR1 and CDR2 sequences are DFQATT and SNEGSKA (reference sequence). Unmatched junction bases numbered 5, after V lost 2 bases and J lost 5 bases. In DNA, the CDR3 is TGCAGTGCTAGAACTAGCGGGGGGGCCTTGACCGGGGAGCTGTTTTTT. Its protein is CSARTSGGALTGELFF.

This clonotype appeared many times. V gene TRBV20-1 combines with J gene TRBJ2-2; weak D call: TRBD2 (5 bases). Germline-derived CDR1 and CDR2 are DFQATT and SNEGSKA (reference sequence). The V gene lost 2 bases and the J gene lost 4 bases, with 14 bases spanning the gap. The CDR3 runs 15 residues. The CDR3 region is CSARPVLRGTGELFF. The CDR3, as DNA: TGCAGTGCTAGACCTGTACTTCGGGGCACCGGGGAGCTGTTTTTT.

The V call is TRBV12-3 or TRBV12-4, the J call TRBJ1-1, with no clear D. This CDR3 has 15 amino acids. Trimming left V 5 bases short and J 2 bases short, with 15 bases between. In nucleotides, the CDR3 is TGTGCCAGCAGTGCACCGTCCGGGAGTAACACTGAAGCTTTCTTT. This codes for CASSAPSGSNTEAFF.

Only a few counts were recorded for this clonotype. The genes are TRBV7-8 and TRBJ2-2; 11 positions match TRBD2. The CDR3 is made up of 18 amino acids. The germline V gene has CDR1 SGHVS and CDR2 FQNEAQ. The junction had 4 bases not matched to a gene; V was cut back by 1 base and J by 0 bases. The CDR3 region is CASSLGLAGPTNTGELFF. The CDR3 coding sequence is TGTGCCAGCAGCTTAGGACTAGCGGGGCCCACGAACACCGGGGAGCTGTTTTTT. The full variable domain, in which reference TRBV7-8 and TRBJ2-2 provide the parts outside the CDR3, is GAGVSQSPRYKVAKRGQDVALRCDPISGHVSLFWYQQALGQGPEFLTYFQNEAQLDKSGLPSDRFFAERPEGSVSTLKIQRTQQEDSAVYLCASSLGLAGPTNTGELFFGEGSRLTVL.

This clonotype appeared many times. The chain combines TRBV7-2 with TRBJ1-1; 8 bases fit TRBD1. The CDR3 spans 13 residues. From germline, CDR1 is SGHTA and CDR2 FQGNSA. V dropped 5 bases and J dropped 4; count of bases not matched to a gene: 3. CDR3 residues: CASSGTGGTEAFF. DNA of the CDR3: TGTGCCAGCAGCGGTACAGGGGGCACTGAAGCTTTCTTT.

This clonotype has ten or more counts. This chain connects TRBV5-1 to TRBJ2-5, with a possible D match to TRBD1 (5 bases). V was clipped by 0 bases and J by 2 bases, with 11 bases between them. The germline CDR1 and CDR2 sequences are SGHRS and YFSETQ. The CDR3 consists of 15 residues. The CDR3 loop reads CASSLEFRAQETQYF. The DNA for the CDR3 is TGCGCCAGCAGCTTGGAATTCAGGGCTCAAGAGACCCAGTACTTC.

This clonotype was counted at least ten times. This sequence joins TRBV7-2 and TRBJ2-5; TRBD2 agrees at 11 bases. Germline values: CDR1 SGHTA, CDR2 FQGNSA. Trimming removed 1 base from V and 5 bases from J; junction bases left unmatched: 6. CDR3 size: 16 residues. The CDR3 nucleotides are TGTGCCAGCAGCTTAGTAGCGGGGGGGCTGTCGGAGACCCAGTACTTC. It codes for CASSLVAGGLSETQYF.

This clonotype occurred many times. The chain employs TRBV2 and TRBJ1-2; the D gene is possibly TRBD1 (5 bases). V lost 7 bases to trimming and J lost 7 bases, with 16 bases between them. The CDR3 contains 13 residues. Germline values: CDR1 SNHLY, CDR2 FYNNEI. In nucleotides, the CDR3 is TGTGCCAGCAACAGTGAAGGCAGGGTTGGCTACACCTTC. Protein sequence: CASNSEGRVGYTF.

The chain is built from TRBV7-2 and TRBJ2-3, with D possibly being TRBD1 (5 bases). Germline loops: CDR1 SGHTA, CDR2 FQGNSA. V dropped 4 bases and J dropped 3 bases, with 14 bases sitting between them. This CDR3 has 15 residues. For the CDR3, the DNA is TGTGCCAGCAGCTCAGCTTTTCCAGGGACAGATACGCAGTATTTT. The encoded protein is CASSSAFPGTDTQYF. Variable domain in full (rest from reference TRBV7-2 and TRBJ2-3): GAGVSQSPSNKVTEKGKDVELRCDPISGHTALYWYRQSLGQGLEFLIYFQGNSAPDKSGLPSDRFSAERTGGSVSTLTIQRTQQEDSAVYLCASSSAFPGTDTQYFGPGTRLTVL.

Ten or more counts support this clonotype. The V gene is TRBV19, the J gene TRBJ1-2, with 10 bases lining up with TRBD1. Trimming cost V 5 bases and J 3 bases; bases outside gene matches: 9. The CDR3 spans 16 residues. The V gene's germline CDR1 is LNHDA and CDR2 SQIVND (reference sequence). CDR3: CASSDPGTGVDYGYTF. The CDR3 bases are TGTGCCAGTAGTGATCCCGGGACAGGGGTCGACTATGGCTACACCTTC.

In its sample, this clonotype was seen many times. Written as DNA, the CDR3 is TGTGCCAGCAGCAAAGAAGGTTCGTGGGACAGGCTTAGCTCCTACGAGCAGTACTTC. Translation gives CASSKEGSWDRLSSYEQYF. The chain joins TRBV21-1 to TRBJ2-7; the table's TRBD1 call for D was not verified on the DNA. TRBV21-1 is reported as a pseudogene. The CDR3 consists of 19 residues.